Below, 30 T cell receptor beta chains from the same sample are listed, as sequenced in a study of cytomegalovirus exposure and HLA in healthy donors. With 60 Vbeta and 13 Jbeta primers, the PCR was carried out. The table came from immunoSEQ multiplex PCR; TCRdb's copy has only in-frame clones and leaves some out. The sample lists roughly 300,000 clones; 80% to 90% were seen once. Sequenced material: PBMCs. These receptors originate from a man aged 35 to 55 in good health and CMV-seropositive.

The chain uses TRBV19 and TRBJ2-7; 9 bases match TRBD1. The CDR3 is made up of 13 amino acids. The J segment lost 6 bases and the V segment lost 5 bases, leaving 5 bases of the junction unmatched. Germline CDR1 LNHDA, CDR2 SQIVND (reference sequence). In DNA, the CDR3 is TGTGCCAGTAGTGACGGGACAGGGCGCGAGCAGTACTTC. This encodes CASSDGTGREQYF.

The chain is built from TRBV6-6 and TRBJ1-1, with TRBD1 identical over 9 bases. In germline, CDR1 is MNHNY, CDR2 SVGAGI (reference sequence). This CDR3 is built from 13 residues. J was trimmed by 6 bases and V by 5 bases; bases with no gene match: 4. The CDR3 DNA reads TGTGCCAGCAGTGTACAGGGGGCAGCTGAAGCTTTCTTT. Translating it yields CASSVQGAAEAFF.

The V call is TRBV29-1, the J call TRBJ2-3, with 16 bases identical to TRBD2. The V gene's germline CDR1 is SQVTM and CDR2 ANQGSEA. J was trimmed by 3 bases and V by 3 bases; bases with no gene match: 3. The CDR3 spans 16 residues. The chain's CDR3 is CSVEGTSGRGTDTQYF. Written as DNA, the CDR3 is TGCAGCGTTGAGGGGACTAGCGGGAGGGGTACAGATACGCAGTATTTT.

This sequence joins TRBV7-9 and TRBJ1-3; 9 bases map to TRBD1. Germline V gene data show CDR1 as SEHNR and CDR2 as FQNEAQ (reference sequence). This CDR3 is built from 16 residues. After removal of 5 bases from V and 0 bases from J, the junction contained 5 bases not matched to a gene. The CDR3 region is CASSPGTGSSGNTIYF. CDR3 nucleotide sequence: TGTGCCAGCAGCCCAGGGACAGGGAGCTCTGGAAACACCATATATTTT.

The CDR3: CASSITRYEPSDTQYF. CDR3 bases: TGTGCCAGCAGTATCACCCGCTACGAACCTTCGGATACGCAGTATTTT. The rearrangement joins TRBV27 to TRBJ2-3; D is undetermined. The CDR3 runs 16 residues. V lost 5 bases and J 6 bases, leaving 21 bases between the germline ends. Germline lookup yields CDR1 MNHEY and CDR2 SMNVEV (reference sequence).

The rearrangement uses TRBV30 and TRBJ1-5, with D tentatively TRBD1 (6 bases). Trimming stripped 0 bases from V and 7 bases from J, with 13 bases between. The CDR3 spans 14 residues. Germline V gene sequence: CDR1 GTSNPN, CDR2 SVGIG (reference sequence). This chain's CDR3 is CAWSVRGARQPQHF. CDR3 bases: TGTGCCTGGAGTGTACGGGGGGCGCGGCAGCCCCAGCATTTT. The full variable domain, in which reference TRBV30 and TRBJ1-5 provide the parts outside the CDR3, is SQTIHQWPATLVQPVGSPLSLECTVEGTSNPNLYWYRQAAGRGLQLLFYSVGIGQISSEVPQNLSASRPQDRQFILSSKKLLLSDSGFYLCAWSVRGARQPQHFGDGTRLSIL.

This CDR3 reads CASSPPGTYNSPLHF. The DNA for the CDR3 is TGTGCCAGCTCACCACCCGGGACCTATAATTCACCCCTCCACTTT. The chain carries TRBV18 and TRBJ1-6, with D unclear. The CDR3 has 15 amino acids. The V end was cut by 0 bases, the J end by 2 bases, with 5 bases between. The V gene's germline CDR1 is KGHSH and CDR2 LQKENI.

V is TRBV7-9 and J is TRBJ1-2; 7 nucleotides line up with TRBD1. The germline gives CDR1 SEHNR, CDR2 FQNEAQ (reference sequence). CDR3 length: 12 amino acids. J gave up 7 bases and V 7 bases, and 6 bases lay outside the gene matches. The CDR3 DNA reads TGTGCCAGCACCGGGACAGCTCTTGGCTACACCTTC. This encodes CASTGTALGYTF.

V usage is TRBV27 and J usage is TRBJ2-1; TRBD2 agrees at 8 bases. The germline gives CDR1 MNHEY, CDR2 SMNVEV (reference sequence). The J segment lost 6 bases and the V segment lost 2 bases, leaving 0 bases of the junction unmatched. This CDR3 comprises 13 residues. The CDR3 sequence: CASSLTSGNEQFF. CDR3 nucleotide sequence: TGTGCCAGCAGTTTAACTAGCGGCAATGAGCAGTTCTTC.

This clone was picked up a small number of times. This chain connects TRBV27 to TRBJ1-1, with a weak D call TRBD1 (6 bases). The V end was cut by 3 bases, the J end by 11 bases, with 13 bases between. This CDR3 is 12 amino acids long. CDR1 MNHEY and CDR2 SMNVEV come from the germline V gene (reference sequence). The CDR3 region is CASSFPGEKAFF. CDR3 DNA: TGTGCCAGCAGTTTTCCAGGGGAGAAGGCTTTCTTT.

This clone occurred once. The chain links TRBV28 to TRBJ1-5; perhaps TRBD1 as D (5 bases). The CDR3 length is 14 residues. Germline lookup yields CDR1 MDHEN and CDR2 SYDVKM. The V end was cut by 3 bases, the J end by 3 bases, with 9 bases between. CDR3 region: CASSFQGPNQPQHF. The CDR3 bases are TGTGCCAGCAGTTTCCAGGGCCCCAATCAGCCCCAGCATTTT.

This clone occurred a few times. The CDR3 DNA reads TGTGCCAGCAGCATCGGGACAGGGAATCAGCCCCAGCATTTT. Its translation: CASSIGTGNQPQHF. The chain recombines TRBV5-6 with TRBJ1-5; 9 bases are shared with TRBD1. Germline V gene data show CDR1 as SGHDT and CDR2 as YYEEEE. The CDR3 is 14 amino acids. The V segment lost 4 bases and the J segment 4 bases; nucleotides outside the gene matches: 3. Complete variable domain (other parts from reference TRBV5-6 and TRBJ1-5): DAGVTQSPTHLIKTRGQQVTLRCSPKSGHDTVSWYQQALGQGPQFIFQYYEEEERQRGNFPDRFSGHQFPNYSSELNVNALLLGDSALYLCASSIGTGNQPQHFGDGTRLSIL.

The chain links TRBV28 to TRBJ1-2, with TRBD1 matching over 9 bases. Germline CDR1 is MDHEN and CDR2 is SYDVKM. The CDR3 has 16 amino acids. J gave up 5 bases and V 3 bases, and 10 bases lay outside the gene matches. The DNA of the CDR3 is TGTGCCAGCAGTTTGGGGGGGACAGGGATCCTTTATGGCTACACCTTC. Protein sequence: CASSLGGTGILYGYTF.

V and J are TRBV2 and TRBJ2-7; D gene ambiguous. CDR1 and CDR2 from the germline V gene are SNHLY and FYNNEI. With 10 bases removed from V and 0 bases from J, the gap between germline ends came to 13 bases. There are 13 residues in the CDR3. The chain's CDR3 is CAMSQTSSYEQYF. The CDR3 region has the DNA TGTGCCATGTCACAGACGAGCTCCTACGAGCAGTACTTC.

This clone occurred once. This chain joins TRBV30 and TRBJ2-3; 7 positions agree with TRBD2. The length of the CDR3 is 19 residues. Trimming cost V 1 base and J 4 bases; bases outside gene matches: 20. Germline V gene data show CDR1 as GTSNPN and CDR2 as SVGIG (reference sequence). DNA for the CDR3: TGTGCCTGGAGTGCTAGAAGATACAGCGGGAAAGCCCCCCCAGATACGCAGTATTTT. The encoded protein is CAWSARRYSGKAPPDTQYF. Together with reference TRBV30 and TRBJ2-3, the CDR3 gives the full variable domain: SQTIHQWPATLVQPVGSPLSLECTVEGTSNPNLYWYRQAAGRGLQLLFYSVGIGQISSEVPQNLSASRPQDRQFILSSKKLLLSDSGFYLCAWSARRYSGKAPPDTQYFGPGTRLTVL.

The CDR3 here is CASMSPSGYYEQYF. The CDR3 DNA sequence: TGTGCCAGCATGTCCCCCAGCGGGTACTACGAGCAGTACTTC. The rearrangement uses TRBV11-2 and TRBJ2-7; D perhaps matches TRBD2 (6 bases). Trimming removed 7 bases from V and 3 bases from J, with 16 bases in between. Germline V gene lookup returns CDR1 SGHAT and CDR2 FQNNGV. The CDR3 runs 14 residues.

The rearrangement links TRBV5-4 to TRBJ1-3; TRBD1 agrees at 7 bases. Per the germline V gene, CDR1 is SGHNT and CDR2 is YYREEE (reference sequence). The ends lost 3 bases at V and 5 bases at J; junction bases unmatched: 5. The CDR3 totals 14 residues. CDR3 DNA: TGTGCCAGCAGCTACAGGGGAGATAGAAACACCATATATTTT. Translated, it gives CASSYRGDRNTIYF.

This chain links TRBV4-1 with TRBJ2-7; tentative D call: TRBD2 (6 bases). Trimming took 4 bases from V and 2 from J, leaving 15 bases between them. Germline CDR1 reads MGHRA; CDR2 reads YSYEKL. The CDR3 is made up of 15 amino acids. The chain's CDR3 is CASSPLGGTPYEQYF. The CDR3 bases are TGCGCCAGCAGCCCGTTGGGGGGTACCCCCTACGAGCAGTACTTC.

J is TRBJ2-7 and V is TRBV6-5, with TRBD2 matching 10 bases. The CDR3 sequence is 13 residues long. The germline gives CDR1 MNHEY, CDR2 SVGAGI. V dropped 8 bases and J dropped 5; count of bases not matched to a gene: 6. CDR3 in amino acids: CASGLGLADEQYF. DNA for the CDR3: TGTGCCAGCGGCCTAGGACTAGCGGACGAGCAGTACTTC.

The rearrangement joins TRBV5-1 to TRBJ2-7; D remains unclear. Germline assignment: CDR1 SGHRS and CDR2 YFSETQ. CDR3 length equals 14 residues. The V end was cut by 0 bases, the J end by 0 bases, with 7 bases between. The chain's CDR3 is CASSLAQLSYEQYF. The DNA for the CDR3 is TGCGCCAGCAGCTTGGCACAGCTCTCCTACGAGCAGTACTTC. Looking up the rest from reference TRBV5-1 and TRBJ2-7 gives the full variable domain: KAGVTQTPRYLIKTRGQQVTLSCSPISGHRSVSWYQQTPGQGLQFLFEYFSETQRNKGNFPGRFSGRQFSNSRSEMNVSTLELGDSALYLCASSLAQLSYEQYFGPGTRLTVT.

V is TRBV27 and J is TRBJ2-1, with 12 positions matching TRBD2. Germline V lookup: CDR1 MNHEY, CDR2 SMNVEV (reference sequence). V gave up 4 bases and J gave up 1 base; unmatched junction bases: 14. CDR3 length: 20 residues. CDR3 region: CASSSHPGLAGIFSYNEQFF. CDR3 DNA sequence: TGTGCCAGCAGTTCCCACCCGGGACTAGCGGGTATCTTTTCCTACAATGAGCAGTTCTTC.

This clone was seen a single time. CDR3 sequence (DNA): TGTGCCAGCAGCCGTCGACAGGAGACCTACGAGCAGTACTTC. Protein product: CASSRRQETYEQYF. The gene calls are TRBV7-9 and TRBJ2-7; D is possibly TRBD1 (6 bases). From germline, CDR1 is SEHNR and CDR2 FQNEAQ (reference sequence). The CDR3 has 14 residues. The V end lost 5 bases, the J end lost 2 bases, and 13 bases lay between the germline ends.

The rearrangement links TRBV29-1 to TRBJ2-1; maybe TRBD2 (5 bases). The germline V gene encodes CDR1 SQVTM and CDR2 ANQGSEA. Trimming took off 6 bases at V and 3 bases at J, with 15 bases between the two ends. The CDR3 consists of 14 residues. CDR3 DNA: TGCAGCGTGAAACTAGGGAAAGGCTACAATGAGCAGTTCTTC. This codes for CSVKLGKGYNEQFF.

Only one count was recorded for this clone. The chain employs TRBV10-1 and TRBJ2-7; 10 bases are a match to TRBD1. J gave up 1 base and V 7 bases, and 7 bases lay outside the gene matches. This CDR3 contains 15 residues. In germline, CDR1 is WNHNN, CDR2 SYGVQD (reference sequence). For the CDR3, the DNA is TGCGCCAGCAACCCGGGACAGGGGTTTTCCTACGAGCAGTACTTC. Translation: CASNPGQGFSYEQYF.

This clone was seen only a few times. The V and J genes are TRBV5-1 and TRBJ2-7; 8 bases align to TRBD2. Germline CDR1 reads SGHRS; CDR2 reads YFSETQ. This CDR3 spans 16 amino acids. V was pared by 4 bases and J by 0 bases, with 9 bases of the junction left unmatched. This chain's CDR3 is CASSLAAGGASYEQYF. The DNA for the CDR3 is TGCGCCAGCAGCCTGGCAGCCGGGGGGGCCTCCTACGAGCAGTACTTC.

The chain has TRBV7-2 and TRBJ2-7; TRBD2 matches 10 bases. V shed 5 bases and J 1 base; nucleotides not matched to a gene: 5. This CDR3 region has 15 residues. CDR1 is SGHTA, CDR2 FQGNSA, per germline. CDR3 sequence (DNA): TGTGCCAGCAGCGCGACTAGCGGGCCTTCCTACGAGCAGTACTTC. It translates to CASSATSGPSYEQYF.

This clone was seen a few times. The chain recombines TRBV5-1 with TRBJ2-7, with D possibly being TRBD2 (5 bases). V was trimmed by 2 bases and J by 2 bases, leaving 14 bases between them. The V gene's germline CDR1 is SGHRS and CDR2 YFSETQ. There are 15 residues in the CDR3. The CDR3 coding sequence is TGCGCCAGCAGCTTCGGGCGGGCCAAAACCTACGAGCAGTACTTC. Protein product: CASSFGRAKTYEQYF.

This chain joins TRBV18 and TRBJ1-3; the D gene is possibly TRBD1 (5 bases). The CDR3 sequence is 17 residues long. Deletions cut 3 bases from V and 2 bases from J, with 17 bases between. Germline loops: CDR1 KGHSH, CDR2 LQKENI. CDR3 DNA sequence: TGTGCCAGCTCACCCCAAACTCTGACAGATCCTGGAAACACCATATATTTT. Protein: CASSPQTLTDPGNTIYF.

This clone showed up just a few times. The CDR3 loop is CASSESLTGDTEAFF. CDR3 DNA sequence: TGTGCCAGCAGTGAATCGTTGACAGGGGACACTGAAGCTTTCTTT. The rearrangement links TRBV2 to TRBJ1-1; 8 nucleotides align to TRBD1. The CDR3 contains 15 residues. CDR1 is SNHLY, CDR2 FYNNEI, per germline. V lost 2 bases to trimming and J lost 3 bases; unmatched junction nucleotides: 5.

This chain connects TRBV5-1 to TRBJ2-5, with TRBD2 identical over 7 bases. This CDR3 is 14 amino acids long. Per germline, CDR1 SGHRS and CDR2 YFSETQ. Trimming took 7 bases from V and 5 from J; bases not matched to a gene: 11. The CDR3 coding sequence is TGCGCCAGCGCTATAGGACTAGGGGAGGAGACCCAGTACTTC. This translates into CASAIGLGEETQYF.